This passage covers 15 T cell receptor beta chains from one sample sequenced in a study of blood T cell repertoires in COVID-19. The protocol was immunoSEQ multiplex PCR, while the TCRdb copy is restricted to in-frame clones and leaves out a portion. The sample records fewer than 300,000 clones, roughly 92% being singletons. Sample: peripheral blood. Every receptor here comes from a woman aged 25-40 years with COVID-19, enrolled during active disease.

The chain uses TRBV14 and TRBJ2-7; maybe TRBD1 (6 bases). CDR1 is SGHDN and CDR2 is FVKESK in the germline V gene. This CDR3 comprises 17 residues. V was clipped by 0 bases and J by 2 bases, with 17 bases between them. CDR3 sequence (DNA): TGTGCCAGCAGCCAAGACCCCCGCAGGGCAGGGGCCTACGAGCAGTACTTC. It specifies CASSQDPRRAGAYEQYF.

The V call is TRBV18, the J call TRBJ2-7; D is unresolved. Trimming removed 6 bases from V and 0 bases from J, with 12 bases in between. CDR3 size: 14 residues. Germline lookup yields CDR1 KGHSH and CDR2 LQKENI. The CDR3 loop is CASSFVGGSYEQYF. CDR3 in DNA: TGTGCCAGCTCCTTTGTTGGCGGCTCCTACGAGCAGTACTTC.

This clone was seen only a few times. The chain carries TRBV5-6 and TRBJ1-6; D unresolved. Trimming removed 1 base at V and 9 bases at J, with 14 bases between. The CDR3 has 15 residues. In germline, CDR1 is SGHDT, CDR2 YYEEEE. The CDR3 here is CASSLRREDGSPLHF. DNA of the CDR3: TGTGCCAGCAGCTTGAGGAGAGAGGATGGTTCACCCCTCCACTTT.

The chain employs TRBV5-1 and TRBJ1-1; possibly TRBD1 for D (5 bases). Germline assignment: CDR1 SGHRS and CDR2 YFSETQ. V was clipped by 0 bases and J by 1 base, with 10 bases between them. This CDR3 region has 15 residues. The CDR3 protein is CASSLVAGPNTEAFF. Here the CDR3 DNA reads TGCGCCAGCAGCTTGGTCGCGGGGCCGAACACTGAAGCTTTCTTT.

This chain joins TRBV3-1 (or the pseudogene TRBV3-2) and TRBJ1-1; no firm D call. The CDR3 sequence is 16 residues long. Trimming stripped 0 bases from V and 0 bases from J, with 11 bases between. Germline V CDR1 and CDR2: LGHDT, YNNKEL (reference sequence). The CDR3: CASSQDLGGMNTEAFF. DNA of the CDR3: TGTGCCAGCAGCCAAGATCTGGGAGGCATGAACACTGAAGCTTTCTTT.

The chain uses TRBV5-8 and TRBJ1-4; 7 bases map to TRBD1. The junction had 10 bases not matched to a gene; V was cut back by 4 bases and J by 7 bases. Germline CDR1 is SGHTS and CDR2 is YDEGEE. The length of the CDR3 is 15 residues. In nucleotides, the CDR3 is TGTGCCAGCAGCCCCACTACGACAGGGAGTGAAAAACTGTTTTTT. Protein: CASSPTTTGSEKLFF.

This chain connects TRBV9 to TRBJ2-5; D is possibly TRBD1 (5 bases). CDR1 is SGDLS, CDR2 YYNGEE, per germline. The CDR3 runs to 15 residues. Deletions cut 0 bases from V and 1 base from J, with 10 bases between. The CDR3 DNA reads TGTGCCAGCAGCGTAGATCCGCAGGGCCAAGAGACCCAGTACTTC. It encodes CASSVDPQGQETQYF. Complete variable domain (other parts from reference TRBV9 and TRBJ2-5): DSGVTQTPKHLITATGQRVTLRCSPRSGDLSVYWYQQSLDQGLQFLIQYYNGEERAKGNILERFSAQQFPDLHSELNLSSLELGDSALYFCASSVDPQGQETQYFGPGTRLLVL.

The rearrangement joins TRBV3-1 (or the pseudogene TRBV3-2) to TRBJ1-1; 8 bases map to TRBD1. This CDR3 comprises 14 residues. The trim removed 6 bases at V and 3 bases at J, leaving 6 bases unmatched. The germline V gene encodes CDR1 LGHDT and CDR2 YNNKEL (reference sequence). Here the CDR3 DNA reads TGTGCCAGCAGGGACAGGGCAAAGGACACTGAAGCTTTCTTT. Translating it yields CASRDRAKDTEAFF.

J is TRBJ2-5 and V is TRBV5-5; no definite D call. Trimming cost V 0 bases and J 0 bases, with 12 bases left between them. The CDR3 length is 16 residues. CDR1 and CDR2 (germline): SGHKS, YYEKEE (reference sequence). The CDR3 loop reads CASSLESFQDQETQYF. The DNA of the CDR3 is TGTGCCAGCAGCTTGGAGTCGTTCCAGGACCAAGAGACCCAGTACTTC.

The chain carries TRBV10-2 and TRBJ1-5; 10 bases align to TRBD1. This CDR3 contains 15 residues. The V segment lost 0 bases and the J segment 8 bases; nucleotides outside the gene matches: 4. Germline V gives CDR1 WSHSY, CDR2 SAAADI. The CDR3 reads CASSESGQGGEPQHF. For the CDR3, the DNA is TGCGCCAGCAGTGAGTCCGGACAGGGGGGAGAGCCCCAGCATTTT.

The chain couples TRBV5-5 to TRBJ1-3; 7 nucleotides match TRBD1. V shed 4 bases, J shed 0 bases, and the junction held 4 bases outside the gene matches. This CDR3 is built from 15 residues. The germline CDR1 and CDR2 sequences are SGHKS and YYEKEE (reference sequence). This CDR3 is CASSADRDSGNTIYF. Written as DNA, the CDR3 is TGTGCCAGCAGCGCTGACAGGGACTCTGGAAACACCATATATTTT.

The V and J genes are TRBV27 and TRBJ1-2, with a weak D call TRBD1 (6 bases). Germline CDR1 MNHEY, CDR2 SMNVEV (reference sequence). The CDR3 is 15 amino acids. The ends were cut back, 5 bases at V and 0 bases at J, with 13 bases in the middle. CDR3 in amino acids: CASSPLDRPNYGYTF. DNA for the CDR3: TGTGCCAGCAGTCCGTTGGACAGACCTAACTATGGCTACACCTTC.

The V call is TRBV12-5, the J call TRBJ2-4, with TRBD2 matching over 7 bases. The CDR3 runs 15 residues. Germline CDR1 is LGHNT and CDR2 is FRNRAP. V was clipped by 0 bases and J by 6 bases; unmatched bases: 5. The CDR3 region is CASGLVGEGSNIQYF. In nucleotides, the CDR3 is TGTGCTAGTGGTTTGGTAGGGGAGGGTTCAAACATTCAGTACTTC.

This clone has only a few counts. This CDR3 is CAISEGGTGGVGNQPQHF. The CDR3 DNA is TGTGCCATCAGTGAAGGGGGGACAGGGGGCGTTGGCAATCAGCCCCAGCATTTT. The chain employs TRBV10-3 and TRBJ1-5; TRBD1 agrees at 12 bases. CDR1 ENHRY and CDR2 SYGVKD come from the germline V gene. The length of the CDR3 is 18 residues. Losses at the gene ends were 3 bases for V and 2 bases for J; bases not matched to a gene: 8.

This clone was counted once. The chain joins TRBV5-4 to TRBJ2-4, with D perhaps TRBD1 (7 bases). The V gene lost 0 bases and the J gene lost 0 bases, with 13 bases spanning the gap. The CDR3 runs 17 residues. Germline V gives CDR1 SGHNT, CDR2 YYREEE (reference sequence). For the CDR3, the DNA is TGTGCCAGCAGCTTGGATGGAGGGGGCCTAGCCAAAAACATTCAGTACTTC. This sequence encodes CASSLDGGGLAKNIQYF.